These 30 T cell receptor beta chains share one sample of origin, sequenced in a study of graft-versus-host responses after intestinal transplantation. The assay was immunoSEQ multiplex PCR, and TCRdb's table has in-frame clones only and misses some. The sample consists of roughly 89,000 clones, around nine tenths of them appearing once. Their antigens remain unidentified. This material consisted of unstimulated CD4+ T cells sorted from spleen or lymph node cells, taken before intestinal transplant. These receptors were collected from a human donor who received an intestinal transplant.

The CDR3 DNA reads TGTGCCAGCAGTCGCCCCCAGGCCGTGCAGTACTTC. Amino acid sequence: CASSRPQAVQYF. This rearrangement joins TRBV28 to TRBJ2-7; D gene uncertain. Germline CDR1 MDHEN, CDR2 SYDVKM. The V end was cut by 5 bases, the J end by 9 bases, with 14 bases between. The CDR3 runs to 12 residues. The variable domain in full, completed from reference TRBV28 and TRBJ2-7, reads DVKVTQSSRYLVKRTGEKVFLECVQDMDHENMFWYRQDPGLGLRLIYFSYDVKMKEKGDIPEGYSVSREKKERFSLILESASTNQTSMYLCASSRPQAVQYFGPGTRLTVT.

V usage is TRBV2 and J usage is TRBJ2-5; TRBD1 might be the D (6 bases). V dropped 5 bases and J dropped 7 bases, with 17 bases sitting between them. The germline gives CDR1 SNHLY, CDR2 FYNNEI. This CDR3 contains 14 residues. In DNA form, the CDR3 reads TGTGCCAGCAGTCGGGCTCAATCCAGGGGGACCCAGTACTTC. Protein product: CASSRAQSRGTQYF.

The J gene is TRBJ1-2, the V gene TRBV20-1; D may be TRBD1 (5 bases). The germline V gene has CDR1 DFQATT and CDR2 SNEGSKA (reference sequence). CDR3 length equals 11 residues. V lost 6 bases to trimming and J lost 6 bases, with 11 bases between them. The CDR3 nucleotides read TGCAGTGCCACAGACAGAAATGGCTACACCTTC. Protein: CSATDRNGYTF.

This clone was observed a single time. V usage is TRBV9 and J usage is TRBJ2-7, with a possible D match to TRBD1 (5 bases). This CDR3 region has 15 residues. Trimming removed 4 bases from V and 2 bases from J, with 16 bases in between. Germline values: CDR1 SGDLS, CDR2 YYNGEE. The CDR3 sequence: CASSLGHSLTYEQYF. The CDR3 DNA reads TGTGCCAGCAGCCTAGGACATTCCCTGACCTACGAGCAGTACTTC.

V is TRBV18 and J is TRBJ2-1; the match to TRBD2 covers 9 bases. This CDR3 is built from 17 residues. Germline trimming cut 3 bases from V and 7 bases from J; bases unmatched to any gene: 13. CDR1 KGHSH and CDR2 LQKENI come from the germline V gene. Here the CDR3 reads CASSPVSLAGDLNEQFF. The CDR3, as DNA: TGTGCCAGCTCACCCGTCTCTTTAGCGGGAGATTTAAATGAGCAGTTCTTC.

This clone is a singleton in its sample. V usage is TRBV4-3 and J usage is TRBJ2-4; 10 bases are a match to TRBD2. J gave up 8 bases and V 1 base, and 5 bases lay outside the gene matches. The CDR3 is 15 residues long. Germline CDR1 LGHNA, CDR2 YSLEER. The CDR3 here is CASSQGWLAGDIQYF. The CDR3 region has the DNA TGCGCCAGCAGCCAAGGGTGGCTAGCGGGGGACATTCAGTACTTC.

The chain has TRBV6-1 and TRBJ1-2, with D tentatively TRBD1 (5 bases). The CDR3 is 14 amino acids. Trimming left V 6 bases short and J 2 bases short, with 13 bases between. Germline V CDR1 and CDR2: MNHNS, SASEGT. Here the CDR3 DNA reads TGTGCCAGCAGGAAGACAGACCCAAACTATGGCTACACCTTC. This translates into CASRKTDPNYGYTF.

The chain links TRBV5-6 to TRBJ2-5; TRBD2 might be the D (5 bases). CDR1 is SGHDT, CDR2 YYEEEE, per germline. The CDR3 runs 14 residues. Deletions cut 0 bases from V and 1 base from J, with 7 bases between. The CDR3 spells CASSLAGIQETQYF. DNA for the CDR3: TGTGCCAGCAGCTTGGCCGGGATCCAAGAGACCCAGTACTTC.

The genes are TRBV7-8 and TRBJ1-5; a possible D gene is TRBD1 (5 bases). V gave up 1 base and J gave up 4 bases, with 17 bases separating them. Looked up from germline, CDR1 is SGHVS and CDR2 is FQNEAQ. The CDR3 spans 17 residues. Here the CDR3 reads CASSLGGDSVGNQPQHF. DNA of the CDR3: TGTGCCAGCAGCTTAGGTGGGGACTCAGTAGGAAATCAGCCCCAGCATTTT.

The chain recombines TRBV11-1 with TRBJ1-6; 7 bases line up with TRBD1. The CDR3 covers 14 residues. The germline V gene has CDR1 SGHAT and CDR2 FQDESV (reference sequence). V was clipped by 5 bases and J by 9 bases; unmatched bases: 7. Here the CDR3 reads CASSTTGLGSPLHF. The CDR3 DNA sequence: TGTGCCAGCAGCACGACAGGGCTCGGTTCACCCCTCCACTTT.

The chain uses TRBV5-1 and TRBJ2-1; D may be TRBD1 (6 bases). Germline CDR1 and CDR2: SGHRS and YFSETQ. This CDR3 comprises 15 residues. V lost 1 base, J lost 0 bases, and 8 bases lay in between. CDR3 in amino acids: CASSLSGASYNEQFF. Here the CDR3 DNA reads TGCGCCAGCAGCTTGTCAGGGGCCTCCTACAATGAGCAGTTCTTC.

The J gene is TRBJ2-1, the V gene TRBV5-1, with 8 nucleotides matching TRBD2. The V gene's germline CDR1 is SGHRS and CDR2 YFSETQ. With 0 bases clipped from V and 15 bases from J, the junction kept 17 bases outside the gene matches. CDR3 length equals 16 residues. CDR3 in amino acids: CASSLGMRLAPPPAFF. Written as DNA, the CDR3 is TGCGCCAGCAGCTTGGGTATGAGACTAGCGCCCCCCCCGGCGTTCTTC.

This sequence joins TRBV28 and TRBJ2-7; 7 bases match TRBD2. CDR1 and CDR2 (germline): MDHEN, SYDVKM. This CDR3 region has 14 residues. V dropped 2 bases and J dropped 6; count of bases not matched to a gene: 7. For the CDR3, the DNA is TGTGCCAGCAGTTTAACAGCGGGAATTACCGAGCAGTACTTC. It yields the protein CASSLTAGITEQYF.

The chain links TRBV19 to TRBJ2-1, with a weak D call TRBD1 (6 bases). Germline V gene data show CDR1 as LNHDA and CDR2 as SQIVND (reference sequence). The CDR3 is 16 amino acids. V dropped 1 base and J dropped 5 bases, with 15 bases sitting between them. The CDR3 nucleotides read TGTGCCAGTAGTATAGGACCCGGTAGGGGGAACAATGAGCAGTTCTTC. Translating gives CASSIGPGRGNNEQFF. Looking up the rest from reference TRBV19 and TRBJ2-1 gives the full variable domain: DGGITQSPKYLFRKEGQNVTLSCEQNLNHDAMYWYRQDPGQGLRLIYYSQIVNDFQKGDIAEGYSVSREKKESFPLTVTSAQKNPTAFYLCASSIGPGRGNNEQFFGPGTRLTVL.

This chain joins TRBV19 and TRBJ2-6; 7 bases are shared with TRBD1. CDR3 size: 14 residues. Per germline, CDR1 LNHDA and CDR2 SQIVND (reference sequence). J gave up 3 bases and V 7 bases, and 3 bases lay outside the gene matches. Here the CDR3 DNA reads TGTGCCAGTACCAGGGGGTTTGGGGCCAACGTCCTGACTTTC. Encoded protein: CASTRGFGANVLTF.

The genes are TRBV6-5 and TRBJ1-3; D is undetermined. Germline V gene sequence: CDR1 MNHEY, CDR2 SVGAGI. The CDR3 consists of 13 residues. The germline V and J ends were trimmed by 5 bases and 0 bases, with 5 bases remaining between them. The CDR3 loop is CASSASSGNTIYF. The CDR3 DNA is TGTGCCAGCAGTGCTAGCTCTGGAAACACCATATATTTT.

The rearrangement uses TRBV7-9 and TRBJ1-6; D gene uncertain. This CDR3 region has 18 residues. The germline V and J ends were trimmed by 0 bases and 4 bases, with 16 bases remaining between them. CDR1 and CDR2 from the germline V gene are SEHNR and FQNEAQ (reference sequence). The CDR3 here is CASSLADLDWAYNSPLHF. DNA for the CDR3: TGTGCCAGCAGCTTAGCTGACCTGGACTGGGCATATAATTCACCCCTCCACTTT.

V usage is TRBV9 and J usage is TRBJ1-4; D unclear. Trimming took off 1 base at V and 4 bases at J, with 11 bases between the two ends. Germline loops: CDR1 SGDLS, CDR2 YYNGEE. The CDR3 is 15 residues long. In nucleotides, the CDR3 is TGTGCCAGCAGCGTACTGGGAGACATTAATGAAAAACTGTTTTTT. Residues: CASSVLGDINEKLFF.

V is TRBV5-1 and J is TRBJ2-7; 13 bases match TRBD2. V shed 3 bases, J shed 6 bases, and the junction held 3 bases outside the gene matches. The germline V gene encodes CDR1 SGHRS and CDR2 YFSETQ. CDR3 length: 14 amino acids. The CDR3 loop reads CASSSLAGGGEQYF. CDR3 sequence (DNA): TGCGCCAGCAGCTCACTAGCGGGAGGGGGCGAGCAGTACTTC.

CDR3 residues: CASRDYLTKTGELFF. In DNA form, the CDR3 reads TGTGCCAGCAGAGATTACCTCACAAAGACCGGGGAGCTGTTTTTT. The V gene is TRBV6-1, the J gene TRBJ2-2; D is ambiguous. This CDR3 contains 15 residues. V was trimmed by 6 bases and J by 5 bases, leaving 16 bases between them. Germline V gives CDR1 MNHNS, CDR2 SASEGT.

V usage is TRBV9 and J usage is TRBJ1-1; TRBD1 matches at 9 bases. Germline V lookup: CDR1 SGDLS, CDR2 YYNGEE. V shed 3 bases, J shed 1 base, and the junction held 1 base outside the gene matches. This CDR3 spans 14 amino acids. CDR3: CASSADRGNTEAFF. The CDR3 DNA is TGTGCCAGCAGCGCGGACAGGGGGAACACTGAAGCTTTCTTT. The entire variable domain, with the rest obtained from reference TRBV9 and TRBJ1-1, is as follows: DSGVTQTPKHLITATGQRVTLRCSPRSGDLSVYWYQQSLDQGLQFLIQYYNGEERAKGNILERFSAQQFPDLHSELNLSSLELGDSALYFCASSADRGNTEAFFGQGTRLTVV.

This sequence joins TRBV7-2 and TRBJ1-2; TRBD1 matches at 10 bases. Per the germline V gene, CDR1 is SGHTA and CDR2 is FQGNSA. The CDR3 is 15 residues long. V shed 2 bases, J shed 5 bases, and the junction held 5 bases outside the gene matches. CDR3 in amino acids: CASSLRQGAGYGYTF. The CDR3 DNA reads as TGTGCCAGCAGCTTAAGACAGGGGGCTGGGTATGGCTACACCTTC.

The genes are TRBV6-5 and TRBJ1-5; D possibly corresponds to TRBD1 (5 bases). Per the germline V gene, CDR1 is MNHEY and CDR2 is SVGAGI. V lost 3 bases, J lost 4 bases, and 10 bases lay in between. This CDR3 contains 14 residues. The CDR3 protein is CASSYSGRNQPQHF. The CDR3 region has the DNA TGTGCCAGCAGTTATTCAGGGCGTAATCAGCCCCAGCATTTT.

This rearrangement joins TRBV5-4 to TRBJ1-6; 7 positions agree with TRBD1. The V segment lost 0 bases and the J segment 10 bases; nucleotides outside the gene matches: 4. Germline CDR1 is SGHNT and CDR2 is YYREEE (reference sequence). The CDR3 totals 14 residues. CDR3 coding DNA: TGTGCCAGCAGCTTGGAAGGGGGCCGCTCACCCCTCCACTTT. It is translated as CASSLEGGRSPLHF.

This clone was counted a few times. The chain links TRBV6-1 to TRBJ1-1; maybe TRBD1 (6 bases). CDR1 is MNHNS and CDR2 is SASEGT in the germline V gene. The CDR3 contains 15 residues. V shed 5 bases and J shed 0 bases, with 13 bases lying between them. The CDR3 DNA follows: TGTGCCAGCAGTCCGCAAGACAGGATGAACACTGAAGCTTTCTTT. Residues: CASSPQDRMNTEAFF.

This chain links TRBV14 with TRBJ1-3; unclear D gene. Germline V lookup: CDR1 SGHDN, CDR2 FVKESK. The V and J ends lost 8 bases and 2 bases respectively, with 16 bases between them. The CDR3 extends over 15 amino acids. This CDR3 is CASRSGSRAGNTIYF. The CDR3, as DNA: TGTGCCAGCCGATCGGGGTCTAGGGCTGGAAACACCATATATTTT.

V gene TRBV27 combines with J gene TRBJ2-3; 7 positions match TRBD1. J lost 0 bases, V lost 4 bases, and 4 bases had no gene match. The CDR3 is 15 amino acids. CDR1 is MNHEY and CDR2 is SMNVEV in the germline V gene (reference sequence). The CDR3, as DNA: TGTGCCAGCAGTTCGGACAGGTCTAGCACAGATACGCAGTATTTT. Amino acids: CASSSDRSSTDTQYF.

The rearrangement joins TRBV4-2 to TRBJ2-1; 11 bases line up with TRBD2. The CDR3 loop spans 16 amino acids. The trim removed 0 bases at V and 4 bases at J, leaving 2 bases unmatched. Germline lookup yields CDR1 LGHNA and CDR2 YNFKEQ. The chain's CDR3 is CASSQDRTSGYNEQFF. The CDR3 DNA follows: TGTGCCAGCAGCCAAGACAGGACTAGCGGGTACAATGAGCAGTTCTTC.

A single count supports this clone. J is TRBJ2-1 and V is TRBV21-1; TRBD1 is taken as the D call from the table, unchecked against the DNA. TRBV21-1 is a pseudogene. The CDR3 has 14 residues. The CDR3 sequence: CASNTGTGLNEQFF. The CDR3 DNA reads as TGTGCCAGCAACACCGGGACAGGGTTAAATGAGCAGTTCTTC.

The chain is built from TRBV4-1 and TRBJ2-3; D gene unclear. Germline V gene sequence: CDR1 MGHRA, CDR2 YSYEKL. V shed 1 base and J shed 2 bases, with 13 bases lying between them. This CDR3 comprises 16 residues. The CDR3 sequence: CASSQVLQLNTDTQYF. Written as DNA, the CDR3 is TGCGCCAGCAGCCAAGTCCTTCAACTCAACACAGATACGCAGTATTTT.